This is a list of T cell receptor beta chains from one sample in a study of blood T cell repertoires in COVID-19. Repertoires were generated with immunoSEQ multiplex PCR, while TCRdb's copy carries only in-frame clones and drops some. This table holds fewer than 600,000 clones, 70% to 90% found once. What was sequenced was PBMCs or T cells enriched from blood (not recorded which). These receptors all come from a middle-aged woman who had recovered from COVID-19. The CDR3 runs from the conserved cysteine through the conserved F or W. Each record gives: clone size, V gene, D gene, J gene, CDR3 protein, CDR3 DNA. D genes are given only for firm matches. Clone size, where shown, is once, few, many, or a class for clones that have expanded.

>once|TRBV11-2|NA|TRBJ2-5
CASSLGQIQETQYF
TGTGCCAGCAGCTTAGGCCAGATCCAAGAGACCCAGTACTTC
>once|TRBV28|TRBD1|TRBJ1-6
CASSLIQGAESYNSPLHF
TGTGCCAGCAGTCTTATACAGGGGGCCGAGTCCTATAATTCACCCCTCCACTTT
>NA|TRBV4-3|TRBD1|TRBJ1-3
CASSQDRQGFDYGNTIYF
TGCGCCAGCAGCCAAGACCGACAGGGCTTTGATTATGGAAACACCATATATTTT
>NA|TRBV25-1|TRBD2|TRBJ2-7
CASSDTSGGSYEQYF
TGTGCCAGCAGTGATACTAGCGGGGGATCCTACGAGCAGTACTTC
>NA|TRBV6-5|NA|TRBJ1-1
CASLRGGEQAEAFF
TGTGCCAGCCTCAGGGGCGGAGAGCAGGCTGAAGCTTTCTTT
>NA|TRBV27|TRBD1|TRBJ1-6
CASSRKQGATYNSPLHF
TGTGCCAGCAGCCGGAAACAGGGGGCAACCTATAATTCACCCCTCCACTTT
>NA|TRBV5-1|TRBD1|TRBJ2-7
CASSFDRVEQYF
TGCGCCAGCAGCTTTGACAGGGTCGAGCAGTACTTC
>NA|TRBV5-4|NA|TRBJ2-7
CASSLDGGMGYEQYF
TGTGCCAGCAGCTTGGATGGCGGGATGGGCTACGAGCAGTACTTC
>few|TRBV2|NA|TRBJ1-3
CASKSQLQLSGNTIYF
TGTGCCAGCAAGAGTCAGCTACAGCTCTCTGGAAACACCATATATTTT
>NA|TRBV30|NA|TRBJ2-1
CAWSKTGLYNEQFF
TGTGCCTGGAGCAAAACGGGGTTATACAATGAGCAGTTCTTC
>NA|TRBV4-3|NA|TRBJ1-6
CASSQDRDGGKSPLHF
TGCGCCAGCAGCCAAGACCGAGATGGCGGGAAATCACCCCTCCACTTT
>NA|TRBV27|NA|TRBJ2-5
CASSWRSGETQYF
TGTGCCAGCAGTTGGCGGAGTGGGGAGACCCAGTACTTC
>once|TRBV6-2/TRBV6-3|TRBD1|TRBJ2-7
CASSYASLLWDRSSYEQYF
TGTGCCAGCAGTTACGCAAGCCTCCTCTGGGACAGGTCCTCCTACGAGCAGTACTTC
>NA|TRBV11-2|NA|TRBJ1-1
CASSLDPGPVTEAFF
TGTGCCAGCAGCTTAGATCCAGGGCCGGTCACTGAAGCTTTCTTT
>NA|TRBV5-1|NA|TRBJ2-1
CASSLVTGYFNEQFF
TGCGCCAGCAGCTTGGTTACAGGGTACTTCAATGAGCAGTTCTTC
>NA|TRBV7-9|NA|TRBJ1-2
CASSFPGWDGYTF
TGTGCCAGCAGCTTTCCAGGGTGGGATGGCTACACCTTC
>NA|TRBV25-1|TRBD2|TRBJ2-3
CASSEYRGGSGEDTQYF
TGTGCCAGCAGTGAATATCGTGGCGGGAGCGGAGAAGATACGCAGTATTTT
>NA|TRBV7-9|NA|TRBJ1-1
CASSLGASTEAFF
TGTGCCAGCAGCCTAGGGGCTTCAACTGAAGCTTTCTTT
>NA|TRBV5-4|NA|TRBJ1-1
CVSQEGLKGHGTAEAFF
TGTGTCAGCCAGGAGGGGTTGAAAGGGCACGGCACGGCTGAAGCTTTCTTT
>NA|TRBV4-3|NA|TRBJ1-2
CASSQEPPGWDYGYTF
TGCGCCAGCAGCCAAGAACCCCCAGGGTGGGACTATGGCTACACCTTC
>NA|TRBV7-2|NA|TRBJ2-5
CASSPTKETQYF
TGTGCCAGCAGCCCGACTAAAGAGACCCAGTACTTC
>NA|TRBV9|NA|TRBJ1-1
CASSVDPGRTEAFF
TGTGCCAGCAGCGTAGATCCCGGGAGGACTGAAGCTTTCTTT
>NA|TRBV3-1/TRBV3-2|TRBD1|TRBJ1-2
CASSQEPGGLNGYTF
TGTGCCAGCAGCCAAGAGCCAGGGGGCCTGAATGGCTACACCTTC
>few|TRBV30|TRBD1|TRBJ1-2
CAWSFTPTWDRVGYTF
TGTGCCTGGAGTTTTACCCCCACCTGGGACAGGGTTGGCTACACCTTC
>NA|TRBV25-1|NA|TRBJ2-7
CASSAGTYEQYF
TGTGCCAGCAGCGCAGGGACCTACGAGCAGTACTTC
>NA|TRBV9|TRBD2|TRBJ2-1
CASSVLQTSGRAPIQNEQFF
TGTGCCAGCAGCGTACTACAAACTAGCGGGAGGGCTCCAATTCAAAATGAGCAGTTCTTC
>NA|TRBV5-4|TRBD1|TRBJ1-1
CASSLGGGQGHTEAFF
TGTGCCAGCAGCTTGGGTGGTGGACAGGGGCACACTGAAGCTTTCTTT
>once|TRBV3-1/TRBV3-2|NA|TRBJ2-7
CASSQGPDSPYEQYF
TGTGCCAGCAGCCAAGGACCGGACTCTCCCTACGAGCAGTACTTC
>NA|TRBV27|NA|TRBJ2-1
CASSKHSLGGNEQFF
TGTGCCAGCAGTAAACATAGCCTCGGGGGCAATGAGCAGTTCTTC
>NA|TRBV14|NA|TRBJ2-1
CASSPFVSYNEQFF
TGTGCCAGCAGCCCATTTGTGAGTTACAATGAGCAGTTCTTC
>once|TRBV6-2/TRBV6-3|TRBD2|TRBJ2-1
CASSYVDGSGATYNEQFF
TGTGCCAGCAGTTACGTTGATGGGAGCGGGGCCACCTACAATGAGCAGTTCTTC
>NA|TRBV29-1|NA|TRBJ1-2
CSVEQGREFGYTF
TGCAGCGTTGAACAGGGGCGCGAGTTTGGCTACACCTTC
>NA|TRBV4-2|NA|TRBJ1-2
CASSQERVGYGYTF
TGTGCCAGCAGCCAAGAGAGGGTTGGGTATGGCTACACCTTC
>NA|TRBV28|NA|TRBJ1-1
CASEGNTEAFF
TGTGCCAGCGAGGGAAACACTGAAGCTTTCTTT
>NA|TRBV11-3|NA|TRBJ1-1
CASSTGTPLSPEAFF
TGTGCCAGCAGTACCGGGACACCCCTCAGCCCTGAAGCTTTCTTT
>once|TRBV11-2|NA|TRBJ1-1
CASSPGEPSQRGTEAFF
TGTGCCAGCAGCCCTGGGGAGCCGAGCCAGCGGGGCACTGAAGCTTTCTTT
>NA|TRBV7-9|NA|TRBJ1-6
CASSPRTDWDSPLHF
TGTGCCAGCAGCCCCCGGACAGACTGGGATTCACCCCTCCACTTT
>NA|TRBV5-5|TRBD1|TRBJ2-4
CASSLGTGSDIQYF
TGTGCCAGCAGCTTGGGGACAGGGTCGGACATTCAGTACTTC
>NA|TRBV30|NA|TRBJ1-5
CAWSPQGHPPYQPQHF
TGTGCCTGGAGTCCTCAGGGTCACCCCCCCTATCAGCCCCAGCATTTT
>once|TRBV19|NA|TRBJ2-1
CASSIGLRNEQFF
TGTGCCAGTAGCATAGGACTAAGAAATGAGCAGTTCTTC
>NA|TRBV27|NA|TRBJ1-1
CASSFSQGNTEAFF
TGTGCCAGCAGTTTTTCCCAGGGGAACACTGAAGCTTTCTTT
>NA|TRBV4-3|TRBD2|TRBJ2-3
CASSQDGLAGEDTDTQYF
TGCGCCAGCAGCCAAGATGGGCTAGCGGGAGAAGACACAGATACGCAGTATTTT